The 26 T cell receptor beta chains presented below share a single source sample, sequenced in a study of spatial heterogeneity in lung cancer. TCRdb independently ran MiXCR on the 5' RACE reads; one entry per CDR3 protein. The table shows 45,000 to 55,000 distinct CDR3 sequences, with about 12% occurring only once. As for time point: blood at routine non-recurrence follow-up after resection. Sequencing used PBMCs, obtained at follow-up. Source of these receptors: a male donor with early-stage non-small cell lung cancer.

This clonotype was observed a handful of times. This sequence joins TRBV11-3 and TRBJ2-3; D may be TRBD2 (6 bases). V was shortened by 0 bases and J by 5 bases, with 12 bases between the two germline ends. Germline-derived CDR1 and CDR2 are SGHNT and YENEEA. The CDR3 loop spans 15 amino acids. CDR3 in DNA: TGTGCCAGCAGCTTAGACGGGGGTTCGGGAGATACGCAGTATTTT. This codes for CASSLDGGSGDTQYF.

The chain combines TRBV7-2 with TRBJ1-1, with D perhaps TRBD1 (6 bases). The germline V and J ends were trimmed by 5 bases and 5 bases, with 12 bases remaining between them. The CDR3 is 13 amino acids. Germline V gene lookup returns CDR1 SGHTA and CDR2 FQGNSA. The CDR3 spells CASSTQGRTEAFF. The CDR3 coding sequence is TGTGCCAGCAGCACACAGGGACGAACTGAAGCTTTCTTT.

This clonotype came up many times. The chain uses TRBV12-3 or TRBV12-4 and TRBJ2-7; D is uncertain. V lost 6 bases, J lost 5 bases, and 11 bases lay in between. The CDR3 extends over 12 amino acids. CDR3 sequence reads: CASSAVLDEQYF. Written as DNA, the CDR3 is TGTGCCAGCAGCGCAGTCTTGGACGAGCAGTACTTC.

This clonotype was detected ten times or more. The rearrangement uses TRBV24-1 and TRBJ2-1, with TRBD2 as a possible D gene (5 bases). The CDR3 length is 12 residues. The germline V and J ends were trimmed by 3 bases and 9 bases, with 8 bases remaining between them. Germline CDR1 reads KGHDR; CDR2 reads SFDVKD. In nucleotides, the CDR3 is TGTGCCACCAGTGATCCGGGGTCTGAGCAGTTCTTC. Amino acid sequence: CATSDPGSEQFF.

This chain connects TRBV5-4 to TRBJ2-7, with D perhaps TRBD1 or TRBD2 (5 bases each). The V end was cut by 0 bases, the J end by 2 bases, with 12 bases between. Germline-derived CDR1 and CDR2 are SGHNT and YYREEE (reference sequence). This CDR3 region has 15 residues. In nucleotides, the CDR3 is TGTGCCAGCAGCTTGGGGGGGAATATCGCCTACGAGCAGTACTTC. Translation: CASSLGGNIAYEQYF. The entire variable domain, with the rest obtained from reference TRBV5-4 and TRBJ2-7, is as follows: ETGVTQSPTHLIKTRGQQVTLRCSSQSGHNTVSWYQQALGQGPQFIFQYYREEENGRGNFPPRFSGLQFPNYSSELNVNALELDDSALYLCASSLGGNIAYEQYFGPGTRLTVT.

Note on this clonotype: This could be a read error, since a much larger clone is one nucleotide away. This CDR3 fails to terminate in the conserved phenylalanine or tryptophan, so it likely reflects a read error. The rearrangement uses TRBV24-1 and TRBJ2-5; a weak D match, TRBD2 (7 bases). Trimming took 6 bases from V and 4 from J, leaving 17 bases between them. Germline lookup yields CDR1 KGHDR and CDR2 SFDVKD. There are 15 residues in the CDR3. The CDR3 DNA reads as TGTGCCACCAGTTCCCCCCTGGGGGGGCCAGAGACCCAGTACTCC. Translation gives CATSSPLGGPETQYS.

This clonotype appeared a few times. The chain employs TRBV7-9 and TRBJ2-5; D perhaps matches TRBD1 (5 bases). The V end was cut by 4 bases, the J end by 1 base, with 13 bases between. This CDR3 has 15 residues. The germline V gene encodes CDR1 SEHNR and CDR2 FQNEAQ (reference sequence). The DNA of the CDR3 is TGTGCCAGCAGCTCGCAGGGAATTGCCCAAGAGACCCAGTACTTC. Its protein product is CASSSQGIAQETQYF. The whole variable domain, remainder taken from reference TRBV7-9 and TRBJ2-5, is DTGVSQNPRHKITKRGQNVTFRCDPISEHNRLYWYRQTLGQGPEFLTYFQNEAQLEKSRLLSDRFSAERPKGSFSTLEIQRTEQGDSAMYLCASSSQGIAQETQYFGPGTRLLVL.

This clonotype was detected many times. The chain joins TRBV18 to TRBJ2-2; 14 bases line up with TRBD2. Germline CDR1 KGHSH, CDR2 LQKENI. Trimming removed 3 bases from V and 5 bases from J; junction bases left unmatched: 8. The CDR3 totals 18 residues. The CDR3 sequence is CASSPATSGRATTGELFF. The CDR3 DNA follows: TGTGCCAGCTCACCGGCGACTAGCGGGAGGGCCACGACCGGGGAGCTGTTTTTT.

The chain couples TRBV12-3 or TRBV12-4 to TRBJ1-4, with D perhaps TRBD1 (5 bases). This CDR3 comprises 16 residues. V was pared by 4 bases and J by 0 bases, with 12 bases between. The CDR3 reads CASSSGTAATNEKLFF. CDR3 in DNA: TGTGCCAGCAGTTCCGGGACCGCTGCAACTAATGAAAAACTGTTTTTT.

At least ten counts were recorded for this clonotype. CDR3 sequence reads: CASSHSGSQRTDTQYF. The CDR3 DNA reads TGTGCCAGCAGCCATAGCGGGAGTCAGCGCACAGATACGCAGTATTTT. This chain connects TRBV7-2 to TRBJ2-3; 9 nucleotides agree with TRBD2. The germline CDR1 and CDR2 sequences are SGHTA and FQGNSA. The CDR3 is 16 residues long. With V trimmed by 5 bases and J by 1 base, 7 bases remained unmatched.

This clonotype was seen at least ten times. The chain employs TRBV6-2 or TRBV6-3 and TRBJ2-7, with TRBD1 matching 10 bases. The CDR3 consists of 14 residues. The germline gives CDR1 MNHEY, CDR2 SVGEGT. Trimming took 8 bases from V and 7 from J; bases not matched to a gene: 11. The CDR3 coding sequence is TGTGCCAGCTGGCCGGGACAGGGGACGGGGGAGCAGTACTTC. Amino acid sequence: CASWPGQGTGEQYF.

V and J are TRBV29-1 and TRBJ2-3; D remains ambiguous. With 3 bases removed from V and 4 bases from J, the gap between germline ends came to 8 bases. Germline V CDR1 and CDR2: SQVTM, ANQGSEA. The CDR3 sequence is 12 residues long. The CDR3 nucleotides are TGCAGCGTTGAGTCTTCGCCAGATACGCAGTATTTT. This sequence encodes CSVESSPDTQYF.

This clonotype has only one observation. With a much larger clone just one base away, this may be a read error. V gene TRBV19 combines with J gene TRBJ1-5; 7 nucleotides align to TRBD1. CDR1 and CDR2 (germline): LNHDA, SQIVND (reference sequence). The CDR3 is made up of 16 amino acids. The CDR3 DNA is TGTGTCAGTAGTATGATGGGTACAGGGGCCAATCAGCCCCAGCATTTT. Amino acids: CVSSMMGTGANQPQHF.

This clonotype was detected many times. CDR3 region: CASSLPGTGGLDQPQHF. The CDR3 DNA is TGTGCCAGCAGTTTACCGGGGACAGGGGGCTTGGATCAGCCCCAGCATTTT. This rearrangement joins TRBV12-3 or TRBV12-4 to TRBJ1-5; 12 nucleotides match TRBD1. CDR3 length: 17 residues. V was pared by 2 bases and J by 5 bases, with 7 bases of the junction left unmatched.

This clonotype has ten or more counts. V gene TRBV5-8 combines with J gene TRBJ2-4; TRBD1 matches 7 bases. V shed 4 bases and J 1 base; nucleotides not matched to a gene: 8. The length of the CDR3 is 16 residues. CDR1 SGHTS and CDR2 YDEGEE come from the germline V gene. The CDR3 spells CASSIQGSVAKNIQYF. DNA for the CDR3: TGTGCCAGCAGCATACAGGGGTCAGTTGCCAAAAACATTCAGTACTTC.

There are many counts of this clonotype. The gene calls are TRBV12-3 or TRBV12-4 and TRBJ1-1; TRBD1 is a possible D gene (5 bases). Trimming removed 0 bases at V and 5 bases at J, with 13 bases between. The CDR3 spans 15 residues. CDR3: CASSLALRGRTEAFF. Here the CDR3 DNA reads TGTGCCAGCAGTTTAGCGCTTAGGGGAAGAACTGAAGCTTTCTTT.

This clonotype was seen a handful of times. The chain is built from TRBV18 and TRBJ1-1; D is unresolved. Germline V gene data show CDR1 as KGHSH and CDR2 as LQKENI. The CDR3 loop spans 12 amino acids. Trimming shortened V by 2 bases and J by 5 bases, and 6 bases separated the two germline ends. CDR3 DNA sequence: TGTGCCAGCTCACCATTGGGGACTGAAGCTTTCTTT. This sequence encodes CASSPLGTEAFF. The full variable domain, with the rest looked up from reference TRBV18 and TRBJ1-1, is NAGVMQNPRHLVRRRGQEARLRCSPMKGHSHVYWYRQLPEEGLKFMVYLQKENIIDESGMPKERFSAEFPKEGPSILRIQQVVRGDSAAYFCASSPLGTEAFFGQGTRLTVV.

The rearrangement links TRBV27 to TRBJ1-2, with TRBD1 matching over 8 bases. This CDR3 spans 13 amino acids. From germline, CDR1 is MNHEY and CDR2 SMNVEV (reference sequence). V gave up 2 bases and J gave up 6 bases; unmatched junction bases: 2. The chain's CDR3 is CASSLGQGHGYTF. In nucleotides, the CDR3 is TGTGCCAGCAGTTTAGGACAGGGCCATGGCTACACCTTC.

This clonotype was counted at least ten times. The J gene is TRBJ2-7, the V gene TRBV7-2, with 10 bases identical to TRBD1. Germline loops: CDR1 SGHTA, CDR2 FQGNSA. V gave up 5 bases and J gave up 5 bases; unmatched junction bases: 6. This CDR3 comprises 14 residues. The chain's CDR3 is CASSPGQGNHEQYF. DNA of the CDR3: TGTGCCAGCAGCCCGGGACAGGGGAACCACGAGCAGTACTTC.

This chain joins TRBV29-1 and TRBJ1-3; D remains ambiguous. The CDR3 has 14 amino acids. V gave up 5 bases and J gave up 4 bases, with 15 bases separating them. CDR1 and CDR2 (germline): SQVTM, ANQGSEA. CDR3 sequence: CSVNHVNGGNTIYF. The CDR3 region has the DNA TGCAGCGTTAACCACGTGAATGGGGGAAACACCATATATTTT.

This clonotype occurred a few times. This chain joins TRBV6-1 and TRBJ1-5; D remains unclear. V lost 7 bases to trimming and J lost 0 bases, with 16 bases between them. Germline-derived CDR1 and CDR2 are MNHNS and SASEGT. CDR3 size: 16 residues. CDR3 region: CASIEGSEPSNQPQHF. The CDR3 DNA reads TGTGCCAGCATCGAGGGTTCGGAACCTAGCAATCAGCCCCAGCATTTT.

There are a few counts of this clonotype. This chain joins TRBV6-2 or TRBV6-3 and TRBJ2-7, with a tentative D call TRBD2 (6 bases). Per the germline V gene, CDR1 is MNHEY and CDR2 is SVGEGT. V was trimmed by 5 bases and J by 9 bases, leaving 20 bases between them. The CDR3 consists of 14 residues. The CDR3 protein is CASSTPEGLARQYF. For the CDR3, the DNA is TGTGCCAGCAGTACCCCGGAGGGTCTAGCGAGGCAGTACTTC.

This clonotype has ten or more counts. This chain joins TRBV28 and TRBJ1-1; D perhaps matches TRBD1 (6 bases). Trimming shortened V by 6 bases and J by 3 bases, and 14 bases separated the two germline ends. Germline values: CDR1 MDHEN, CDR2 SYDVKM. The CDR3 is made up of 14 amino acids. The CDR3 loop is CASRRFKGDTEAFF. The CDR3 nucleotides read TGTGCCAGCAGACGATTCAAGGGGGACACTGAAGCTTTCTTT.

The V gene is TRBV19, the J gene TRBJ1-1; D not certain. The V gene's germline CDR1 is LNHDA and CDR2 SQIVND (reference sequence). Trimming removed 3 bases at V and 4 bases at J, with 15 bases between. The CDR3 is 15 residues long. This CDR3 reads CASSIGRYPCTEAFF. The CDR3 region has the DNA TGTGCCAGTAGTATTGGACGTTACCCGTGCACTGAAGCTTTCTTT.

This clonotype has a handful of counts. The chain carries TRBV7-2 and TRBJ2-7; the match to TRBD1 covers 7 bases. Germline V gene sequence: CDR1 SGHTA, CDR2 FQGNSA. There are 17 residues in the CDR3. J was trimmed by 1 base and V by 4 bases; bases with no gene match: 13. The chain's CDR3 is CASSWGTERRVSYEQYF. The CDR3 DNA follows: TGTGCCAGCAGCTGGGGGACAGAGAGGCGGGTATCCTACGAGCAGTACTTC.

This clonotype has more than one count but fewer than ten. The rearrangement uses TRBV6-2 or TRBV6-3 and TRBJ1-5, with TRBD1 identical over 11 bases. V shed 0 bases and J 7 bases; nucleotides not matched to a gene: 8. CDR3 size: 17 residues. Germline V gene data show CDR1 as MNHEY and CDR2 as SVGEGT. CDR3 residues: CASSYSGGTGGGQPQHF. DNA for the CDR3: TGTGCCAGCAGTTACTCGGGAGGGACAGGGGGTGGACAGCCCCAGCATTTT.